One sample yielded the 21 T cell receptor beta chains listed below, sequenced in a study of shared clonotypes between healthy human individuals. Repertoires were generated with immunoSEQ multiplex PCR, while TCRdb's copy carries only in-frame clones and drops some. The sample consists of 2,100,000 or so clones, approximately 95% of them appearing once. The sample was naive CD4+ T cells sorted from blood. Described subset: CD45RA+ positively selected. These receptors originate from a man in his late teens or twenties in good health.

The J gene is TRBJ2-7, the V gene TRBV7-9; D perhaps matches TRBD1 (5 bases). CDR3 length: 15 amino acids. Germline assignment: CDR1 SEHNR and CDR2 FQNEAQ (reference sequence). V was shortened by 4 bases and J by 4 bases, with 17 bases between the two germline ends. Written as DNA, the CDR3 is TGTGCCAGCAGCTCAGGACAATCTGGACAATACGAGCAGTACTTC. Translated: CASSSGQSGQYEQYF.

This chain uses TRBV19 with TRBJ1-5, with D perhaps TRBD1 (5 bases). The CDR3 totals 15 residues. Germline CDR1 reads LNHDA; CDR2 reads SQIVND (reference sequence). Trimming took 7 bases from V and 3 from J, leaving 16 bases between them. CDR3 in DNA: TGTGCCAGTACCGAGTGGGACGGCCACAATCAGCCCCAGCATTTT. It yields the protein CASTEWDGHNQPQHF. The full variable domain, completed using reference TRBV19 and TRBJ1-5, is DGGITQSPKYLFRKEGQNVTLSCEQNLNHDAMYWYRQDPGQGLRLIYYSQIVNDFQKGDIAEGYSVSREKKESFPLTVTSAQKNPTAFYLCASTEWDGHNQPQHFGDGTRLSIL.

The rearrangement links TRBV5-1 to TRBJ2-5, with TRBD2 matching 9 bases. Germline CDR1 reads SGHRS; CDR2 reads YFSETQ. This CDR3 has 17 residues. The ends lost 3 bases at V and 5 bases at J; junction bases unmatched: 14. The CDR3 reads CASSSGTSSGGLETQYF. The CDR3 DNA sequence: TGCGCCAGCAGCTCGGGGACTAGCTCCGGAGGGTTGGAGACCCAGTACTTC.

The chain has TRBV28 and TRBJ1-2, with 7 bases identical to TRBD1. This CDR3 is built from 18 residues. The V segment lost 5 bases and the J segment 1 base; nucleotides outside the gene matches: 16. CDR1 is MDHEN, CDR2 SYDVKM, per germline. CDR3 residues: CASSPHGLTGDLNYGYTF. The DNA of the CDR3 is TGTGCCAGCAGTCCCCACGGCCTAACAGGGGACCTTAACTATGGCTACACCTTC.

This chain joins TRBV4-3 and TRBJ1-1, with TRBD1 matching 8 bases. J lost 6 bases, V lost 1 base, and 13 bases had no gene match. The CDR3 is 17 residues long. CDR1 and CDR2 from the germline V gene are LGHNA and YSLEER. The CDR3, as DNA: TGCGCCAGCAGCCAAGTCCCAGGGGGCGAGGCGGCATCTGAAGCTTTCTTT. Its protein is CASSQVPGGEAASEAFF.

The rearrangement joins TRBV19 to TRBJ2-1, with 10 bases lining up with TRBD2. CDR1 and CDR2 from the germline V gene are LNHDA and SQIVND (reference sequence). V was clipped by 5 bases and J by 1 base; unmatched bases: 5. CDR3 size: 16 residues. The chain's CDR3 is CASSSSSGSSYNEQFF. In DNA form, the CDR3 reads TGTGCCAGTAGTTCCTCTAGCGGGAGTTCCTACAATGAGCAGTTCTTC.

This chain links TRBV29-1 with TRBJ2-5; D may correspond to TRBD1 or TRBD2 (5 bases each). The V and J ends lost 4 bases and 4 bases respectively, with 13 bases between them. Per the germline V gene, CDR1 is SQVTM and CDR2 is ANQGSEA. The CDR3 has 13 residues. The CDR3 DNA reads as TGCAGCGTTGTGGGACGCGCTGGAGAGACCCAGTACTTC. Its translation: CSVVGRAGETQYF.

The V and J genes are TRBV14 and TRBJ1-1; D gene uncertain. The V gene's germline CDR1 is SGHDN and CDR2 FVKESK. V was pared by 5 bases and J by 9 bases, with 13 bases between. The CDR3 totals 12 residues. CDR3 region: CASSFGGSKAFF. CDR3 nucleotides: TGTGCCAGCAGCTTCGGAGGGAGTAAAGCTTTCTTT.

The J gene is TRBJ1-1, the V gene TRBV5-4; no clear D gene. Per germline, CDR1 SGHNT and CDR2 YYREEE (reference sequence). The CDR3 has 15 amino acids. Trimming stripped 0 bases from V and 0 bases from J, with 9 bases between. DNA of the CDR3: TGTGCCAGCAGCTTGGATGTGAGTATGAACACTGAAGCTTTCTTT. It codes for CASSLDVSMNTEAFF. Supplemented by reference TRBV5-4 and TRBJ1-1, the full variable domain reads ETGVTQSPTHLIKTRGQQVTLRCSSQSGHNTVSWYQQALGQGPQFIFQYYREEENGRGNFPPRFSGLQFPNYSSELNVNALELDDSALYLCASSLDVSMNTEAFFGQGTRLTVV.

This chain links TRBV6-7 with TRBJ2-3; D call uncertain. TRBV6-7 is identified as an open reading frame with a role that is uncertain. The CDR3 sequence is 9 residues long. V lost 6 bases to trimming and J lost 14 bases, with 9 bases between them. The DNA of the CDR3 is TGTGCCAGCAGAAGGGTTTGGTATTTT. As protein: CASRRVWYF.

This chain links TRBV7-9 with TRBJ1-6, with 7 bases fitting TRBD1. Trimming cost V 3 bases and J 9 bases; bases outside gene matches: 5. Germline CDR1 SEHNR, CDR2 FQNEAQ (reference sequence). The CDR3 sequence is 14 residues long. CDR3 amino acids: CASSFGDRASPLHF. CDR3 sequence (DNA): TGTGCCAGCAGCTTTGGAGACAGGGCTTCACCCCTCCACTTT.

This clone was detected only once. The DNA of the CDR3 is TGTGCCAGCTCACCAGGGAGGGATCGAGCTTTCTTT. Residues: CASSPGRDRAFF. The J gene is TRBJ1-1, the V gene TRBV18; D not certain. The germline V gene encodes CDR1 KGHSH and CDR2 LQKENI. CDR3 size: 12 residues. Trimming stripped 2 bases from V and 10 bases from J, with 11 bases between.

For this clone: At the DNA level, this CDR3 is encoded by other sequences in the same sample as well. The chain is built from TRBV7-2 and TRBJ2-7, with D maybe TRBD1 (6 bases). Trimming took off 4 bases at V and 3 bases at J, with 10 bases between the two ends. The CDR3 has 13 amino acids. CDR1 and CDR2 (germline): SGHTA, FQGNSA. As DNA, the CDR3 is TGTGCCAGCAGCTCCAGGGGATACTACGAGCAGTACTTC. Translation gives CASSSRGYYEQYF.

V usage is TRBV27 and J usage is TRBJ2-7, with D tentatively TRBD1 (5 bases). CDR1 and CDR2 (germline): MNHEY, SMNVEV (reference sequence). Trimming stripped 2 bases from V and 6 bases from J, with 14 bases between. CDR3 length equals 14 residues. The CDR3, as DNA: TGTGCCAGCAGTTTAGGATCCAGGGTGCGCGAGCAGTACTTC. Encoded protein: CASSLGSRVREQYF.

On this clone itself: The sample carries other DNA sequences with the same CDR3. V and J are TRBV7-9 and TRBJ2-5; 11 bases match TRBD1. J was trimmed by 4 bases and V by 0 bases; bases with no gene match: 1. CDR3 length: 15 residues. Germline V lookup: CDR1 SEHNR, CDR2 FQNEAQ (reference sequence). The CDR3 region has the DNA TGTGCCAGCAGCTTAGCAGGGACAGGGGGAGAGACCCAGTACTTC. Its translation is CASSLAGTGGETQYF.

V usage is TRBV5-1 and J usage is TRBJ1-2, with D unresolved. The V end lost 1 base, the J end lost 1 base, and 8 bases lay between the germline ends. CDR1 SGHRS and CDR2 YFSETQ come from the germline V gene. The CDR3 length is 14 residues. The CDR3 DNA reads TGCGCCAGCAGCTTGACAGAAATTAACTATGGCTACACCTTC. Its protein product is CASSLTEINYGYTF.

This clone has a handful of counts. Additional DNA sequences in this sample encode the identical CDR3. The rearrangement uses TRBV18 and TRBJ1-6; TRBD1 agrees at 10 bases. J lost 6 bases, V lost 3 bases, and 2 bases had no gene match. CDR1 KGHSH and CDR2 LQKENI come from the germline V gene. CDR3 length equals 15 residues. This chain's CDR3 is CASSPGDRGNSPLHF. For the CDR3, the DNA is TGTGCCAGCTCACCTGGGGACAGGGGTAATTCACCCCTCCACTTT.

This chain links TRBV6-1 with TRBJ1-1, with D unclear. Germline lookup yields CDR1 MNHNS and CDR2 SASEGT. The CDR3 totals 13 residues. Between the trimmed V and J ends, which lost 7 bases and 0 bases, there was a span of 9 bases. DNA for the CDR3: TGTGCCAGCATCATCCAGGTGAACACTGAAGCTTTCTTT. Amino acids: CASIIQVNTEAFF.

V gene TRBV4-1 combines with J gene TRBJ2-4, with 14 bases lining up with TRBD2. CDR1 is MGHRA and CDR2 is YSYEKL in the germline V gene. The J segment lost 5 bases and the V segment lost 1 base, leaving 10 bases of the junction unmatched. The CDR3 runs 19 residues. CDR3 loop: CASSQVTSGGAKFQNIQYF. CDR3 DNA sequence: TGCGCCAGCAGCCAAGTGACTAGCGGGGGGGCGAAGTTCCAAAACATTCAGTACTTC.

The chain carries TRBV5-1 and TRBJ2-1, with D maybe TRBD1 (6 bases). The CDR3 covers 15 residues. CDR1 is SGHRS and CDR2 is YFSETQ in the germline V gene. Trimming took off 2 bases at V and 0 bases at J, with 9 bases between the two ends. CDR3 sequence reads: CASSFGDISYNEQFF. CDR3 DNA sequence: TGCGCCAGCAGCTTCGGGGACATCTCCTACAATGAGCAGTTCTTC.

This rearrangement joins TRBV15 to TRBJ1-5; D is ambiguous. The V gene lost 2 bases and the J gene lost 7 bases, with 6 bases spanning the gap. The CDR3 is 12 residues long. CDR1 is LNHNV and CDR2 is YYDKDF in the germline V gene (reference sequence). The CDR3 spells CATSRYGQPQHF. The CDR3 coding sequence is TGTGCCACCAGCAGATATGGACAGCCCCAGCATTTT.